One and the same sample provided the 19 T cell receptor beta chains below, sequenced in a study of T cells after yellow fever vaccination. TCRdb ran MiXCR on the 5' RACE reads and lists one entry per CDR3 protein. The table includes around 550,000 distinct CDR3 sequences, 15% to 20% detected once. The source material was PBMCs, sampled 15 days after the yellow fever booster vaccination. The receptor source for this set is a young man who received the YFV17D yellow fever vaccine.

This clonotype has only a few counts. The CDR3 region has the DNA TGTGCCAGCAGCTTAAATTTATACAGAGCCCTCCACTTT. Translating it yields CASSLNLYRALHF. The V gene is TRBV7-2, the J gene TRBJ1-6; D not certain. With 2 bases removed from V and 14 bases from J, the gap between germline ends came to 13 bases. The germline V gene has CDR1 SGHTA and CDR2 FQGNSA. The CDR3 sequence is 13 residues long. The whole variable domain, remainder taken from reference TRBV7-2 and TRBJ1-6, is GAGVSQSPSNKVTEKGKDVELRCDPISGHTALYWYRQSLGQGLEFLIYFQGNSAPDKSGLPSDRFSAERTGGSVSTLTIQRTQQEDSAVYLCASSLNLYRALHFGNGTRLTVT.

In this sample, this clonotype turned up a few times. The chain links TRBV2 to TRBJ2-5, with 10 nucleotides matching TRBD2. Germline lookup yields CDR1 SNHLY and CDR2 FYNNEI. The CDR3 has 15 residues. Trimming cost V 3 bases and J 5 bases; bases outside gene matches: 6. The DNA of the CDR3 is TGTGCCAGCAGTGAGGAGCGGGAGGGCTTTGAGACCCAGTACTTC. This codes for CASSEEREGFETQYF.

The chain uses TRBV5-4 and TRBJ2-5; 9 bases are shared with TRBD1. The CDR3 consists of 14 residues. Trimming took 4 bases from V and 5 from J; bases not matched to a gene: 6. Germline V gene lookup returns CDR1 SGHNT and CDR2 YYREEE (reference sequence). CDR3 amino acids: CASSETGTGETQYF. As DNA, the CDR3 is TGTGCCAGCAGCGAAACCGGGACAGGGGAGACCCAGTACTTC.

V gene TRBV20-1 combines with J gene TRBJ1-5; 10 nucleotides match TRBD1. This CDR3 is 17 amino acids long. Trimming removed 3 bases from V and 2 bases from J; junction bases left unmatched: 10. The V gene's germline CDR1 is DFQATT and CDR2 SNEGSKA (reference sequence). This chain's CDR3 is CSASADRGRVGNQPQHF. CDR3 nucleotide sequence: TGCAGTGCTAGTGCAGACAGGGGGCGTGTGGGCAATCAGCCCCAGCATTTT.

The DNA for the CDR3 is TGTGCCAGCAGCTCCCCTAGCGGGAGGACAGATACGCAGTATTTT. This codes for CASSSPSGRTDTQYF. The gene calls are TRBV7-6 and TRBJ2-3; 11 positions agree with TRBD2. This CDR3 spans 15 amino acids. Trimming at V came to 4 bases and at J to 3 bases, leaving 3 bases not matched to a gene. Germline CDR1 reads SGHVS; CDR2 reads FNYEAQ.

This clonotype was counted only a few times. V gene TRBV18 combines with J gene TRBJ2-3; 10 bases map to TRBD1. The V gene's germline CDR1 is KGHSH and CDR2 LQKENI. The CDR3 is 17 amino acids. The trim removed 4 bases at V and 5 bases at J, leaving 12 bases unmatched. The CDR3 DNA reads TGTGCCAGCTCACGGTCACTTTTCGGGACAGGGGAAGATACGCAGTATTTT. Residues: CASSRSLFGTGEDTQYF.

The table lists this clonotype with a few counts. CDR3 nucleotides: TGTGCCAGCAGCCCTCCGGGACGCAGCTCCTACGAGCAGTACTTC. This translates into CASSPPGRSSYEQYF. The V gene is TRBV6-1, the J gene TRBJ2-7; D is possibly TRBD1 or TRBD2 (5 bases each). The V end lost 6 bases, the J end lost 0 bases, and 15 bases lay between the germline ends. CDR1 is MNHNS, CDR2 SASEGT, per germline. CDR3 length: 15 residues.

This clonotype came up a few times. The rearrangement uses TRBV7-8 and TRBJ2-1; D is unresolved. From germline, CDR1 is SGHVS and CDR2 FQNEAQ. With 3 bases removed from V and 4 bases from J, the gap between germline ends came to 7 bases. The CDR3 totals 13 residues. The chain's CDR3 is CASSFRMYNEQFF. The CDR3 nucleotides are TGTGCCAGCAGCTTCCGGATGTACAATGAGCAGTTCTTC.

In this sample, this clonotype turned up many times. The gene calls are TRBV7-9 and TRBJ1-3; D might be TRBD1 (6 bases). V was cut by 3 bases and J by 0 bases, with 12 bases left in between. The germline V gene encodes CDR1 SEHNR and CDR2 FQNEAQ (reference sequence). This CDR3 has 16 amino acids. The chain's CDR3 is CASSLWGRSSGNTIYF. CDR3 DNA: TGTGCCAGCAGCTTGTGGGGGCGCAGCTCTGGAAACACCATATATTTT.

This clonotype came up a few times. This sequence joins TRBV4-3 and TRBJ2-3; D not certain. V lost 5 bases to trimming and J lost 6 bases, with 18 bases between them. This CDR3 is 15 amino acids long. Per germline, CDR1 LGHNA and CDR2 YSLEER. CDR3: CASSSDPLQGDTQYF. As DNA, the CDR3 is TGCGCCAGCAGCTCCGACCCGCTACAAGGGGATACGCAGTATTTT.

This clonotype was seen more than once but under ten times. The gene calls are TRBV20-1 and TRBJ2-1; no reliable D call. Deletions cut 0 bases from V and 4 bases from J, with 7 bases between. There are 13 residues in the CDR3. Germline V gene sequence: CDR1 DFQATT, CDR2 SNEGSKA (reference sequence). The DNA of the CDR3 is TGCAGTGCTAGAGATCCCGGGTACAATGAGCAGTTCTTC. Translated, it gives CSARDPGYNEQFF.

The sample holds a few counts of this clonotype. The J gene is TRBJ1-2, the V gene TRBV24-1; D may be TRBD1 (5 bases). V lost 4 bases and J 6 bases, leaving 17 bases between the germline ends. The CDR3 covers 15 residues. CDR1 is KGHDR, CDR2 SFDVKD, per germline. CDR3 DNA: TGTGCCACCAGTGAAGGACAAAACCCACGGGATGGCTACACCTTC. Residues: CATSEGQNPRDGYTF.

This clonotype came up a few times. The CDR3 DNA reads TGTGCCAGCAGTTACAATACGATGGTGTGGGGAAACGAGCAGTACTTC. Translating it yields CASSYNTMVWGNEQYF. V usage is TRBV6-5 and J usage is TRBJ2-7; D is ambiguous. The CDR3 totals 16 residues. Trimming stripped 2 bases from V and 5 bases from J, with 19 bases between. Germline V CDR1 and CDR2: MNHEY, SVGAGI.

This chain uses TRBV20-1 with TRBJ1-4; D not certain. Germline V gene sequence: CDR1 DFQATT, CDR2 SNEGSKA (reference sequence). Deletions cut 3 bases from V and 4 bases from J, with 12 bases between. CDR3 size: 14 residues. CDR3 DNA sequence: TGCAGTGCTAGGGGAAGACTGCTTAATGAAAAACTGTTTTTT. It specifies CSARGRLLNEKLFF.

This clonotype has more than one count but fewer than ten. The chain couples TRBV18 to TRBJ1-1, with a possible D match to TRBD1 (6 bases). The CDR3 consists of 16 residues. Germline loops: CDR1 KGHSH, CDR2 LQKENI. Trimming removed 3 bases from V and 0 bases from J, with 14 bases in between. CDR3 coding DNA: TGTGCCAGCTCACCGAGAAGGGGGTTGATGAACACTGAAGCTTTCTTT. Translation: CASSPRRGLMNTEAFF.

This clonotype was observed a few times. V and J are TRBV20-1 and TRBJ2-2; TRBD2 aligns across 10 bases. The length of the CDR3 is 17 residues. The J segment lost 4 bases and the V segment lost 0 bases, leaving 8 bases of the junction unmatched. Germline CDR1 reads DFQATT; CDR2 reads SNEGSKA (reference sequence). DNA for the CDR3: TGCAGTGCTAGAGACCCGCTAGCGGGAGACCGCACCGGGGAGCTGTTTTTT. Protein sequence: CSARDPLAGDRTGELFF.

The chain is built from TRBV20-1 and TRBJ2-3, with D uncertain. The CDR3 is made up of 14 amino acids. The germline V gene has CDR1 DFQATT and CDR2 SNEGSKA (reference sequence). V was pared by 0 bases and J by 2 bases, with 9 bases between. The CDR3 nucleotides read TGCAGTGCTAGAGACAGGAGACACACAGATACGCAGTATTTT. It translates to CSARDRRHTDTQYF.

This clonotype was detected once. V is TRBV9 and J is TRBJ1-2; TRBD1 might be the D (5 bases). Deletions cut 0 bases from V and 0 bases from J, with 12 bases between. Germline V lookup: CDR1 SGDLS, CDR2 YYNGEE. The CDR3 is 16 residues long. The CDR3 loop reads CASSVGPGTTNYGYTF. Written as DNA, the CDR3 is TGTGCCAGCAGCGTAGGGCCCGGGACTACTAACTATGGCTACACCTTC.

V usage is TRBV6-5 and J usage is TRBJ2-7; 13 nucleotides agree with TRBD2. The CDR3 extends over 15 amino acids. V dropped 6 bases and J dropped 6; count of bases not matched to a gene: 8. The V gene's germline CDR1 is MNHEY and CDR2 SVGAGI. The CDR3 here is CASRTRLAGGPEQYF. CDR3 DNA sequence: TGTGCCAGCAGAACAAGACTAGCGGGAGGTCCCGAGCAGTACTTC.